The rows below give T cell receptor beta chains drawn from one sample of a study of cytomegalovirus exposure and HLA in healthy donors. Generated by immunoSEQ multiplex PCR, the TCRdb table keeps only in-frame clones and is missing some. Among about 140,000 clones listed, roughly 79% were seen once. The source material was PBMCs. The receptors come from a man in his late teens or twenties in good health and CMV-seronegative. The CDR3 runs from the conserved cysteine through the conserved F or W. The D gene is left open where the match is weak. Rows may omit the clone size; those that give it use once, few, many or a size class.

J gene,D gene,V gene,clone size,CDR3 DNA,CDR3 protein
TRBJ1-3,-,TRBV10-3,-,TGTGCCATCACCCCACAAACCTCTGGAAACACCATATATTTT,CAITPQTSGNTIYF
TRBJ2-2,-,TRBV18,few,TGTGCCAGCTCACCACTACACAGGAAGGCCACCGGGGAGCTGTTTTTT,CASSPLHRKATGELFF
TRBJ1-6,-,TRBV4-3,-,TGCGCCAGCAGCCTAGGACATCCCTATTCACCCCTCCACTTT,CASSLGHPYSPLHF
TRBJ2-3,TRBD1,TRBV5-1,-,TGCGCCAGCAGCACCGGGACAGGGAGTGCAAATACGCAGTATTTT,CASSTGTGSANTQYF
TRBJ2-1,-,TRBV10-3,-,TGTGCCATCAGTGAAACAACCTACAATGAGCAGTTCTTC,CAISETTYNEQFF
TRBJ2-2,-,TRBV29-1,few,TGCAGCGTTGGCCGGCAGGGAGGCACCGGGGAGCTGTTTTTT,CSVGRQGGTGELFF
TRBJ1-2,TRBD1,TRBV5-1,-,TGCGCCAGCAGCCAGGGGGGAAGTTATGGCTACACCTTC,CASSQGGSYGYTF
TRBJ2-2,TRBD1,TRBV7-6,-,TGTGCCAGTCGTCCCTCAGGACAGGGGGCCGGGGAGCTGTTTTTT,CASRPSGQGAGELFF
TRBJ1-3,TRBD1,TRBV19,-,TGTGCCAGTAGTATAGGGACAGGCGTAACTGGAAACACCATATATTTT,CASSIGTGVTGNTIYF
TRBJ1-2,-,TRBV6-6,-,TGTGCCAGCAGTACAGGGAGACGGGGCTACACCTTC,CASSTGRRGYTF
TRBJ2-2,-,TRBV28,-,TGTGCCAGCAGAACAAACACCGGGGAGCTGTTTTTT,CASRTNTGELFF
TRBJ1-1,-,TRBV4-3,-,TGCGCCAGCAGCCAAGCTATGGGAGTGAACACTGAAGCTTTCTTT,CASSQAMGVNTEAFF
TRBJ2-7,TRBD1,TRBV27,-,TGTGCCAGCAGTCTCGGGACAGGGGGTCGCGAGCAGTACTTC,CASSLGTGGREQYF
TRBJ1-1,-,TRBV6-1,-,TGTGCCAGCCTTCTCGGGGGGGCGTTCACTGAAGCTTTCTTT,CASLLGGAFTEAFF
TRBJ1-4,-,TRBV6-5,-,TGTGCCAGCAGCTTTCTCCCAACTAATGAAAAACTGTTTTTT,CASSFLPTNEKLFF
TRBJ1-1,-,TRBV5-1,-,TGCGCCAGCAGCTTGGGGGACATGAGCACTGAAGCTTTCTTT,CASSLGDMSTEAFF
TRBJ1-2,TRBD1,TRBV28,-,TGTGCCAGCAGTTTGGGGGGACAGGGGCCTAACTATGGCTACACCTTC,CASSLGGQGPNYGYTF
TRBJ1-6,-,TRBV6-5,-,TGTGCCAGCAGTTCAACAGGGAATTCACCCCTCCACTTT,CASSSTGNSPLHF
TRBJ1-2,TRBD1,TRBV6-5,-,TGTGCCAGCAGTTACTCTGCGGGGACAGGGGGCTACACCTTC,CASSYSAGTGGYTF
TRBJ2-1,TRBD1,TRBV9,-,TGTGCCAGCAGCTCATTAGACAGGGTGGACAATGAGCAGTTCTTC,CASSSLDRVDNEQFF
TRBJ1-2,TRBD1,TRBV4-3,-,TGCGCCAGCAGCCAAGACCCCTCCGGACAGGCTTTTTCCGATGGCTACACCTTC,CASSQDPSGQAFSDGYTF
TRBJ1-1,TRBD1,TRBV30,few,TGTGCCTGGTCCCCCGGGACAGTGAACACTGAAGCTTTCTTT,CAWSPGTVNTEAFF
TRBJ1-2,-,TRBV6-6,-,TGTGCCAGCAGCGACGACACTAACTATGGCTACACCTTC,CASSDDTNYGYTF
TRBJ2-5,-,TRBV9,-,TGTGCCAGCAGCGTAGGGGCTTCGAGCGAGACCCAGTACTTC,CASSVGASSETQYF
TRBJ2-1,TRBD2,TRBV7-2,-,TGTGCCAGCAGCTTAGCCGCGGGGGGGTACAATGAGCAGTTCTTC,CASSLAAGGYNEQFF
TRBJ1-4,TRBD1,TRBV9,-,TGTGCCAGCAGCCCCTTTTGGGACAGTCGGGCAACTAATGAAAAACTGTTTTTT,CASSPFWDSRATNEKLFF
TRBJ1-4,-,TRBV18,-,TGTGCCAGCTCACCAGGCAGGGCTAATGAAAAACTGTTTTTT,CASSPGRANEKLFF
TRBJ2-1,-,TRBV2,-,TGTGCCAGCAGGCAAAGACAGGCACAATCCTACAATGAGCAGTTCTTC,CASRQRQAQSYNEQFF
TRBJ2-5,-,TRBV7-9,-,TGTGCCAGCAGCCGACCGCTAGCGAACCAAGAGACCCAGTACTTC,CASSRPLANQETQYF
TRBJ2-1,TRBD1,TRBV25-1,-,TGTGCCAGCAGTCCCATCGCGGGACAGGGGGCATTGAATGAGCAGTTCTTC,CASSPIAGQGALNEQFF
TRBJ2-3,TRBD1,TRBV5-4,few,TGTGCCAGCAGCTTCCGACAGGGACCAGATACGCAGTATTTT,CASSFRQGPDTQYF
TRBJ1-1,-,TRBV7-9,-,TGTGCCAGCAGCTTAGGACACCAGGGGAACACTGAAGCTTTCTTT,CASSLGHQGNTEAFF
TRBJ2-3,-,TRBV6-5,-,TGTGCCAGCAGTTATCGTGGACAAAGCACAGATACGCAGTATTTT,CASSYRGQSTDTQYF
TRBJ1-1,-,TRBV5-6,-,TGTGCCAGCAGCTTGGAACGGGGGTCGGGCACTGAAGCTTTCTTT,CASSLERGSGTEAFF
TRBJ1-5,-,TRBV29-1,-,TGCAGCGTTGGGCAGGGGCCTAATCAGCCCCAGCATTTT,CSVGQGPNQPQHF
TRBJ2-1,TRBD1,TRBV5-1,-,TGCGCCAGCTCAAAACCGGACAGGGGAAGACTACTTAGCTCCTACAATGAGCAGTTCTTC,CASSKPDRGRLLSSYNEQFF
TRBJ1-1,TRBD1,TRBV19,-,TGTGCCAGTAGTCCGGGACAGACCTTTGAAGCTTTCTTT,CASSPGQTFEAFF
TRBJ2-3,TRBD1,TRBV9,few,TGTGCCAGCAGCGTTGGGACAGGCGCCTCTAGCACAGATACGCAGTATTTT,CASSVGTGASSTDTQYF
TRBJ2-2,TRBD1,TRBV25-1,-,TGTGCCAGCTCCATAGACAGGGTTGTGATAACCGGGGAGCTGTTTTTT,CASSIDRVVITGELFF
TRBJ1-1,-,TRBV7-2,-,TGTGCCAGCAGCCTCCTCGACAGTGAAGCTTTCTTT,CASSLLDSEAFF
TRBJ2-5,-,TRBV7-9,-,TGTGCCAGCAGCTTAGGGTACAGGGAGACCCAGTACTTC,CASSLGYRETQYF
TRBJ1-1,TRBD1,TRBV14,-,TGTGCCAGCAGCCGCCGACCGACAGGGCCGAACACTGAAGCTTTCTTT,CASSRRPTGPNTEAFF
TRBJ1-2,-,TRBV28,-,TGTGCCAGCAGCGTCCCAGGGCAGGGGTCGTTCAACTATGGCTACACCTTC,CASSVPGQGSFNYGYTF
TRBJ1-1,-,TRBV6-5,-,TGTGCCAGCAGTGCTCTAAGGGGAGGGACTGAAGCTTTCTTT,CASSALRGGTEAFF
TRBJ1-5,-,TRBV2,few,TGTGCCAGCAGTGAACACCAACATAGCAATCAGCCCCAGCATTTT,CASSEHQHSNQPQHF
TRBJ1-2,-,TRBV7-2,-,TGTGCCAGCAGCTTGGACAGCCTTAGATATGGCTACACCTTC,CASSLDSLRYGYTF
TRBJ1-1,-,TRBV5-1,-,TGCGCCAGCAGAACAGACAGACAGAACACTGAAGCTTTCTTT,CASRTDRQNTEAFF
TRBJ1-1,-,TRBV12-5,-,TGTGCTAGTGGTTTGGCCCAGGGTAGTGTGAACACTGAAGCTTTCTTT,CASGLAQGSVNTEAFF
TRBJ1-2,-,TRBV29-1,-,TGCAGCGTTGGACGGGACACCGCTAACTATGGCTACACCTTC,CSVGRDTANYGYTF
TRBJ2-2,-,TRBV11-1,few,TGTGCCAGCAGCTTTGCAACTCCGGGACACACAAACACCGGGGAGCTGTTTTTT,CASSFATPGHTNTGELFF
TRBJ1-6,-,TRBV5-1,-,TGCGCCAGCAGCCTCGGAGGGACGGGGAGCAGTTCACCCCTCCACTTT,CASSLGGTGSSSPLHF
TRBJ1-1,-,TRBV4-1,-,TGCGCCAGCAGCCGGAATGGGGGGGGACAACTGAACACTGAAGCTTTCTTT,CASSRNGGGQLNTEAFF
TRBJ2-1,-,TRBV19,-,TGTGCCAGTAGTATCCGCACAGGGATGGGGTACAATGAGCAGTTCTTC,CASSIRTGMGYNEQFF
TRBJ2-7,TRBD1,TRBV4-3,-,TGCGCCAGCAGCCAAGTTGCAGGGGGCTACGAGCAGTACTTC,CASSQVAGGYEQYF
TRBJ2-1,-,TRBV6-1,-,TGTGCCAGCAGTGAAGCGGCGTGGAGCTCCTACAATGAGCAGTTCTTC,CASSEAAWSSYNEQFF